This T cell receptor beta chain is from a study of cytomegalovirus exposure and HLA in healthy donors. Notes on the study in general: Further analysis was carried out later, and it showed several of the most significant clusters appearing linked to common viral pathogens.

Notes on this clone: The antigen remains unidentified.

The CDR3 length is 13 residues. Per the germline V gene, CDR1 is MNHEY and CDR2 is SMNVEV (reference sequence). With 5 bases removed from V and 3 bases from J, the gap between germline ends came to 10 bases. The PCR had 60 Vbeta and 13 Jbeta primers. Profiling relied on immunoSEQ multiplex PCR, and the TCRdb table lists in-frame clones only, not all of them. The sample holds more than 140,000 clones; 70% to 85% are singletons and the top ten take around 1.9%. Specimen: PBMCs. The chain is built from TRBV27 and TRBJ1-1, with D uncertain. This sequence originates from a woman between 35 and 50 years old in good health and CMV-seronegative. The CDR3 loop is CASSPGSHTEAFF. Here the CDR3 DNA reads TGTGCCAGCAGTCCGGGGTCACACACTGAAGCTTTCTTT.